Shown below are 9 T cell receptor beta chains from a single sample sequenced in a study of blood T cell repertoires in COVID-19. Libraries were prepared by immunoSEQ multiplex PCR; TCRdb keeps only in-frame clonotypes and omits some of them. The sample includes tens of thousands of clones, about 80% of them seen just once. The source material was peripheral blood. These receptors were taken from a human donor in a cohort sampled during active COVID-19.

This chain joins TRBV4-1 and TRBJ2-5; 15 bases match TRBD2. The CDR3 sequence is 18 residues long. J lost 3 bases, V lost 4 bases, and 9 bases had no gene match. Germline V gene lookup returns CDR1 MGHRA and CDR2 YSYEKL. For the CDR3, the DNA is TGCGCCAGCAGCCCCGGCAGGACTAGCGGGAGGGGGAAAGAGACCCAGTACTTC. Protein: CASSPGRTSGRGKETQYF.

The chain carries TRBV2 and TRBJ1-2; the match to TRBD1 covers 7 bases. The CDR3 spans 14 residues. Germline values: CDR1 SNHLY, CDR2 FYNNEI. With 7 bases clipped from V and 8 bases from J, the junction kept 13 bases outside the gene matches. The DNA of the CDR3 is TGTGCCAGCACTCCGGGACAGTTCTTTATAGGCTACACCTTC. Translation gives CASTPGQFFIGYTF.

The rearrangement uses TRBV7-8 and TRBJ2-7; D call uncertain. The CDR3 extends over 12 amino acids. Germline V gene data show CDR1 as SGHVS and CDR2 as FQNEAQ. Trimming shortened V by 5 bases and J by 2 bases, and 7 bases separated the two germline ends. The CDR3 DNA is TGTGCCAGCAGCCCCAGTACCTACGAGCAGTACTTC. Its protein is CASSPSTYEQYF.

The chain has TRBV11-2 and TRBJ2-1, with 10 positions matching TRBD1. The CDR3 has 16 amino acids. The germline CDR1 and CDR2 sequences are SGHAT and FQNNGV. V dropped 1 base and J dropped 8; count of bases not matched to a gene: 8. In DNA, the CDR3 is TGTGCCAGCAGCTTAGTAACGACAGGGGGCAACTATGAGCAGTTCTTC. Translation gives CASSLVTTGGNYEQFF.

This chain uses TRBV30 with TRBJ2-3; 7 bases fit TRBD2. Looked up from germline, CDR1 is GTSNPN and CDR2 is SVGIG (reference sequence). V shed 0 bases, J shed 7 bases, and the junction held 10 bases outside the gene matches. The CDR3 runs to 15 residues. CDR3 loop: CAWSVPRESVNTQYF. The CDR3 region has the DNA TGTGCCTGGAGTGTACCGCGGGAGAGCGTAAATACGCAGTATTTT.

The chain is built from TRBV7-6 and TRBJ2-7; 9 nucleotides align to TRBD1. The CDR3 loop spans 16 amino acids. The J segment lost 6 bases and the V segment lost 2 bases, leaving 11 bases of the junction unmatched. In germline, CDR1 is SGHVS, CDR2 FNYEAQ. The CDR3 region is CASSLQSQGAVGEQYF. The CDR3, as DNA: TGTGCCAGCAGCTTACAGTCACAGGGGGCGGTTGGCGAGCAGTACTTC.

The chain carries TRBV5-6 and TRBJ1-1; D might be TRBD1 (5 bases). CDR1 SGHDT and CDR2 YYEEEE come from the germline V gene. Trimming left V 3 bases short and J 3 bases short, with 6 bases between. This CDR3 has 12 amino acids. This CDR3 reads CASSWGDTEAFF. CDR3 DNA: TGTGCCAGCAGCTGGGGGGACACTGAAGCTTTCTTT.

This sequence joins TRBV11-2 and TRBJ2-1; 8 positions agree with TRBD2. The CDR3 is 16 residues long. Trimming cost V 2 bases and J 6 bases; bases outside gene matches: 9. Germline V gene lookup returns CDR1 SGHAT and CDR2 FQNNGV. The DNA for the CDR3 is TGTGCCAGCAGCTTATGGGATAAGCGGGAGATCAATGAGCAGTTCTTC. Translation: CASSLWDKREINEQFF.

This chain's CDR3 is CASSPGTGRTDTQYF. CDR3 DNA: TGTGCCAGCAGCCCCGGGACAGGGCGGACAGATACGCAGTATTTT. The chain combines TRBV5-8 with TRBJ2-3; TRBD1 agrees at 9 bases. Germline V gene data show CDR1 as SGHTS and CDR2 as YDEGEE. With 4 bases clipped from V and 3 bases from J, the junction kept 6 bases outside the gene matches. This CDR3 is 15 amino acids long.